The 26 T cell receptor beta chains given below trace back to one sample, sequenced in a study of cytomegalovirus exposure and HLA in healthy donors. PCR primers comprised 60 Vbeta and 13 Jbeta primers. Clones were sequenced by immunoSEQ multiplex PCR, and TCRdb holds only the in-frame ones, with some missing. The sample has 76,000 or so clones; 78% are singletons. The sample consisted of PBMCs. The receptors here all came from a woman aged 40 to 55 in good health and CMV-seropositive.

CDR3 loop: CASSIGGDQPQHF. CDR3 sequence (DNA): TGTGCCAGTAGTATTGGGGGGGATCAGCCCCAGCATTTT. The chain is built from TRBV19 and TRBJ1-5, with a tentative D call TRBD1 (5 bases). Per the germline V gene, CDR1 is LNHDA and CDR2 is SQIVND (reference sequence). Trimming removed 3 bases from V and 5 bases from J, with 8 bases in between. The CDR3 runs to 13 residues.

This chain uses TRBV29-1 with TRBJ1-2, with unresolved D. The CDR3 has 13 residues. CDR1 is SQVTM and CDR2 is ANQGSEA in the germline V gene. The V end was cut by 0 bases, the J end by 5 bases, with 10 bases between. The DNA of the CDR3 is TGCAGCGTTGAAGATATCATCGGGTATGGCTACACCTTC. This codes for CSVEDIIGYGYTF.

This chain connects TRBV5-4 to TRBJ2-1, with 8 positions matching TRBD2. V dropped 4 bases and J dropped 5; count of bases not matched to a gene: 5. CDR1 SGHNT and CDR2 YYREEE come from the germline V gene (reference sequence). This CDR3 has 14 amino acids. CDR3 loop: CASSEGTSNNEQFF. CDR3 bases: TGTGCCAGCAGCGAAGGGACTAGTAACAATGAGCAGTTCTTC.

This clone turned up a few times. V usage is TRBV7-2 and J usage is TRBJ1-3, with a possible D match to TRBD1 (6 bases). The germline V gene encodes CDR1 SGHTA and CDR2 FQGNSA. V was pared by 1 base and J by 2 bases, with 9 bases between. This CDR3 has 15 amino acids. DNA of the CDR3: TGTGCCAGCAGCTTAGGGCAGGGGACTGGAAACACCATATATTTT. Its translation is CASSLGQGTGNTIYF. The full variable domain, with the rest looked up from reference TRBV7-2 and TRBJ1-3, is GAGVSQSPSNKVTEKGKDVELRCDPISGHTALYWYRQSLGQGLEFLIYFQGNSAPDKSGLPSDRFSAERTGGSVSTLTIQRTQQEDSAVYLCASSLGQGTGNTIYFGEGSWLTVV.

This chain uses TRBV5-6 with TRBJ2-5, with TRBD2 matching over 7 bases. Per the germline V gene, CDR1 is SGHDT and CDR2 is YYEEEE. V lost 3 bases and J lost 2; bases outside the gene matches: 7. The CDR3 runs 15 residues. For the CDR3, the DNA is TGTGCCAGCAGCTCCTATAAGCGGGGACAAGAGACCCAGTACTTC. This translates into CASSSYKRGQETQYF.

The CDR3 loop is CASSPGQGAGFGGGYTF. The CDR3 DNA reads TGTGCCAGCAGTCCGGGACAGGGGGCGGGTTTCGGCGGGGGCTACACCTTC. This chain uses TRBV27 with TRBJ1-2; 12 positions match TRBD1. CDR1 is MNHEY and CDR2 is SMNVEV in the germline V gene (reference sequence). CDR3 length: 17 amino acids. V gave up 5 bases and J gave up 8 bases; unmatched junction bases: 15.

The chain has TRBV5-1 and TRBJ1-2; TRBD1 might be the D (5 bases). V lost 4 bases, J lost 4 bases, and 14 bases lay in between. Germline CDR1 SGHRS, CDR2 YFSETQ. CDR3 length: 14 amino acids. In DNA form, the CDR3 reads TGCGCCAGCAGCGGGGGGGAGGTGCGCTATGGCTACACCTTC. This sequence encodes CASSGGEVRYGYTF.

The V and J genes are TRBV4-2 and TRBJ2-7; D not certain. This CDR3 is built from 15 residues. The V end lost 0 bases, the J end lost 0 bases, and 9 bases lay between the germline ends. CDR1 and CDR2 (germline): LGHNA, YNFKEQ. CDR3: CASSQDYSYSYEQYF. The CDR3 region has the DNA TGTGCCAGCAGCCAAGACTACTCCTACTCCTACGAGCAGTACTTC.

The CDR3 nucleotides read TGTGCCACCCAACTTGGCAATCAGCCCCAGCATTTT. Protein: CATQLGNQPQHF. The chain is built from TRBV5-4 and TRBJ1-5, with D unclear. The V gene's germline CDR1 is SGHNT and CDR2 YYREEE (reference sequence). This CDR3 has 12 residues. Between the trimmed V and J ends, which lost 9 bases and 2 bases, there was a span of 9 bases.

V is TRBV7-2 and J is TRBJ1-4; 7 positions match TRBD1. CDR1 is SGHTA, CDR2 FQGNSA, per germline. V lost 6 bases and J lost 7; bases outside the gene matches: 8. This CDR3 is 14 amino acids long. The CDR3 nucleotides are TGTGCCAGCAGTTATTCAGGGGGAGGTGAAAAACTGTTTTTT. Translated: CASSYSGGGEKLFF.

The chain employs TRBV7-2 and TRBJ1-5; D is undetermined. This CDR3 region has 13 residues. Germline lookup yields CDR1 SGHTA and CDR2 FQGNSA. With 1 base removed from V and 5 bases from J, the gap between germline ends came to 6 bases. CDR3 bases: TGTGCCAGCAGCTTAGTACCGGATCAGCCCCAGCATTTT. Translation gives CASSLVPDQPQHF.

The chain uses TRBV6-1 and TRBJ1-2; 8 bases are shared with TRBD1. The germline CDR1 and CDR2 sequences are MNHNS and SASEGT. The junction had 8 bases not matched to a gene; V was cut back by 6 bases and J by 8 bases. The CDR3 loop spans 13 amino acids. The CDR3 DNA follows: TGTGCCAGCAGCCCCGGGACAGGTGGCGGCTACACCTTC. Its protein is CASSPGTGGGYTF.

The chain employs TRBV5-4 and TRBJ2-2; 7 nucleotides agree with TRBD1. The CDR3 spans 16 residues. The junction had 7 bases not matched to a gene; V was cut back by 4 bases and J by 1 base. The germline V gene encodes CDR1 SGHNT and CDR2 YYREEE (reference sequence). In DNA, the CDR3 is TGTGCCAGCAGCCCGGGGACAGCTAGGAACACCGGGGAGCTGTTTTTT. This gives the protein CASSPGTARNTGELFF.

The chain is built from TRBV6-5 and TRBJ2-3; TRBD2 might be the D (6 bases). Per the germline V gene, CDR1 is MNHEY and CDR2 is SVGAGI. The CDR3 sequence is 15 residues long. The V gene lost 4 bases and the J gene lost 3 bases, with 14 bases spanning the gap. DNA of the CDR3: TGTGCCAGCAGTTCAAGGGACGGGAGAACAGATACGCAGTATTTT. Protein: CASSSRDGRTDTQYF.

There are a few counts of this clone. The rearrangement links TRBV28 to TRBJ2-1; tentative D call: TRBD2 (6 bases). V was trimmed by 6 bases and J by 8 bases, leaving 11 bases between them. The CDR3 totals 12 residues. The germline V gene has CDR1 MDHEN and CDR2 SYDVKM. The DNA for the CDR3 is TGTGCCAGCAGACTAGGAGGGCATGAGCAGTTCTTC. This sequence encodes CASRLGGHEQFF.

This clone was detected only once. V usage is TRBV5-1 and J usage is TRBJ1-6; no reliable D call. The CDR3 runs 15 residues. Trimming took 0 bases from V and 8 from J, leaving 12 bases between them. CDR1 and CDR2 from the germline V gene are SGHRS and YFSETQ. This CDR3 reads CASSLGPAVDSPLHF. CDR3 nucleotides: TGCGCCAGCAGCTTGGGCCCGGCGGTTGATTCACCCCTCCACTTT.

The chain links TRBV6-1 to TRBJ2-3; D perhaps matches TRBD1 (6 bases). V was pared by 2 bases and J by 4 bases, with 10 bases between. Germline V gene sequence: CDR1 MNHNS, CDR2 SASEGT. This CDR3 is built from 14 residues. CDR3 sequence reads: CASSEIRGADTQYF. In DNA, the CDR3 is TGTGCCAGCAGTGAAATCAGGGGCGCAGATACGCAGTATTTT.

The V gene is TRBV10-3, the J gene TRBJ1-1, with 7 bases matching TRBD1. CDR3 size: 11 residues. Germline V gene data show CDR1 as ENHRY and CDR2 as SYGVKD. The CDR3 sequence: CATGTATEAFF. The CDR3 nucleotides are TGTGCAACCGGGACAGCGACTGAAGCTTTCTTT.

CDR3 loop: CASSPFEKKGYGYTF. The CDR3 bases are TGTGCCAGCTCCCCCTTCGAGAAAAAGGGGTATGGCTACACCTTC. The rearrangement uses TRBV18 and TRBJ1-2, with a weak D call TRBD1 (5 bases). V lost 6 bases, J lost 5 bases, and 19 bases lay in between. The CDR3 loop spans 15 amino acids. In germline, CDR1 is KGHSH, CDR2 LQKENI.

This clone is a singleton in its sample. This chain connects TRBV28 to TRBJ2-7, with 14 bases that match TRBD2. Trimming took 2 bases from V and 3 from J; bases not matched to a gene: 0. The CDR3 length is 15 residues. CDR1 is MDHEN, CDR2 SYDVKM, per germline. This chain's CDR3 is CASSLGTSGGYEQYF. CDR3 coding DNA: TGTGCCAGCAGTTTAGGGACTAGCGGGGGCTACGAGCAGTACTTC.

V is TRBV6-6 and J is TRBJ2-2, with D possibly TRBD2 on 7 matching bases. The V end lost 2 bases, the J end lost 6 bases, and 13 bases lay between the germline ends. The V gene's germline CDR1 is MNHNY and CDR2 SVGAGI (reference sequence). This CDR3 is built from 15 residues. CDR3 nucleotides: TGTGCCAGCAGTTACCCAGGGGCGGGGGCCGGGGAGCTGTTTTTT. The encoded protein is CASSYPGAGAGELFF.

The chain joins TRBV6-1 to TRBJ1-2; 9 bases fit TRBD1. The CDR3 extends over 14 amino acids. V shed 8 bases and J 8 bases; nucleotides not matched to a gene: 12. Germline V gene data show CDR1 as MNHNS and CDR2 as SASEGT. For the CDR3, the DNA is TGTGCCAGCCCCCCGACAGGGGGGGGTGAAGGCTACACCTTC. Its translation: CASPPTGGGEGYTF.

Concerning this clone itself: Other DNA sequences in the same sample also yield this CDR3. The chain has TRBV6-5 and TRBJ1-1; maybe TRBD1 (6 bases). Germline V gene data show CDR1 as MNHEY and CDR2 as SVGAGI. The CDR3 is 13 residues long. Trimming removed 7 bases from V and 4 bases from J, with 13 bases in between. The CDR3 reads CASTRGGGTEAFF. DNA of the CDR3: TGTGCCAGCACGAGGGGGGGAGGCACTGAAGCTTTCTTT.

This rearrangement joins TRBV2 to TRBJ2-5; the match to TRBD1 covers 9 bases. After removal of 6 bases from V and 2 bases from J, the junction contained 10 bases not matched to a gene. Germline loops: CDR1 SNHLY, CDR2 FYNNEI. The CDR3 extends over 16 amino acids. This CDR3 is CASRYLTGQGQETQYF. The CDR3 DNA is TGTGCCAGCAGGTACCTGACGGGACAGGGTCAAGAGACCCAGTACTTC.

V gene TRBV19 combines with J gene TRBJ2-5; tentative D call: TRBD1 (5 bases). Germline CDR1 is LNHDA and CDR2 is SQIVND (reference sequence). The CDR3 covers 14 residues. V lost 3 bases and J lost 5, with 13 bases in between. The CDR3 sequence: CASSIGRGWETQYF. DNA of the CDR3: TGTGCCAGTAGTATCGGTAGGGGATGGGAGACCCAGTACTTC.

The rearrangement links TRBV19 to TRBJ2-5, with 11 bases that match TRBD1. The germline V gene encodes CDR1 LNHDA and CDR2 SQIVND (reference sequence). The V and J ends lost 5 bases and 4 bases, in that order; junction bases with no gene match: 9. CDR3 size: 16 residues. This chain's CDR3 is CASSPQRTGGRETQYF. The CDR3 nucleotides are TGTGCCAGTAGTCCCCAACGGACAGGGGGCAGAGAGACCCAGTACTTC.